Below, 31 T cell receptor beta chains from the same sample are listed, as sequenced in a study of response to subunit inactivated influenza vaccine. TCRdb redid the calling of the RT-PCR reads with MiXCR, one entry per CDR3 protein. This sample has fewer than 600,000 distinct CDR3 sequences; roughly 7.9% occur once, and the top ten carry about 12%. This sample comprised PBMCs from blood, obtained less than 30 months after vaccination. The receptor set was obtained from a man aged 50 to 75 who received an inactivated influenza vaccine.

This clonotype was seen repeatedly, ten times or more. This sequence joins TRBV15 and TRBJ2-1; 14 bases match TRBD2. In germline, CDR1 is LNHNV, CDR2 YYDKDF (reference sequence). This CDR3 has 19 residues. V shed 0 bases and J 0 bases; nucleotides not matched to a gene: 4. The CDR3 spells CATSRDGTSGRGSYNEQFF. The CDR3 region has the DNA TGTGCCACCAGCAGAGACGGGACTAGCGGGAGAGGCTCCTACAATGAGCAGTTCTTC.

The table lists this clonotype with many counts. The rearrangement uses TRBV4-3 and TRBJ2-1, with 7 bases identical to TRBD1. The CDR3 is made up of 15 amino acids. CDR1 LGHNA and CDR2 YSLEER come from the germline V gene. With 4 bases clipped from V and 5 bases from J, the junction kept 8 bases outside the gene matches. The CDR3 DNA reads as TGCGCCAGCAGCCGGGTAGGGGGCGGTAACAATGAGCAGTTCTTC. It codes for CASSRVGGGNNEQFF.

This clonotype was recorded at least ten times. This chain joins TRBV10-2 and TRBJ1-1; possible D gene TRBD1, 5 bases. The germline gives CDR1 WSHSY, CDR2 SAAADI. CDR3 length: 12 amino acids. Between the trimmed V and J ends, which lost 7 bases and 4 bases, there was a span of 10 bases. This CDR3 reads CASTQGSTEAFF. CDR3 DNA: TGCGCCAGCACTCAGGGTAGCACTGAAGCTTTCTTT.

This chain joins TRBV5-1 and TRBJ2-1, with TRBD2 matching 9 bases. Germline CDR1 and CDR2: SGHRS and YFSETQ. CDR3 length equals 16 residues. After removal of 0 bases from V and 0 bases from J, the junction contained 1 base not matched to a gene. As DNA, the CDR3 is TGCGCCAGCAGCTTGGTAGCGGGAGTCTCCTACAATGAGCAGTTCTTC. Amino acids: CASSLVAGVSYNEQFF.

This chain joins TRBV6-5 and TRBJ1-1; D call uncertain. V shed 4 bases and J shed 5 bases, with 14 bases lying between them. The germline CDR1 and CDR2 sequences are MNHEY and SVGAGI. This CDR3 is 14 amino acids long. The CDR3 nucleotides read TGTGCCAGCAGTTCTAACAGCTTCGGGACTGAAGCTTTCTTT. Its protein product is CASSSNSFGTEAFF.

The chain combines TRBV20-1 with TRBJ2-7, with 10 bases that match TRBD1. Germline V gives CDR1 DFQATT, CDR2 SNEGSKA (reference sequence). Losses at the gene ends were 3 bases for V and 9 bases for J; bases not matched to a gene: 14. This CDR3 has 15 residues. Here the CDR3 DNA reads TGCAGTGCTAGGGCCCCGGGACAGGGGATTGGTCCGCAGTACTTC. It yields the protein CSARAPGQGIGPQYF.

This clonotype has a handful of counts. The chain is built from TRBV19 and TRBJ2-1; D perhaps matches TRBD2 (5 bases). The CDR3 length is 16 residues. V was cut by 4 bases and J by 6 bases, with 19 bases left in between. CDR1 and CDR2 from the germline V gene are LNHDA and SQIVND (reference sequence). CDR3 bases: TGTGCCAGTAGTACCCCGGTCGGACTTTCGTCCAATGAGCAGTTCTTC. Its protein product is CASSTPVGLSSNEQFF.

The chain links TRBV29-1 to TRBJ2-2; TRBD1 matches 12 bases. V shed 7 bases and J 0 bases; nucleotides not matched to a gene: 3. The CDR3 is made up of 15 amino acids. Per the germline V gene, CDR1 is SQVTM and CDR2 is ANQGSEA. The CDR3 nucleotides read TGCAGCGCAGGGACAGGGGGCGCGAACACCGGGGAGCTGTTTTTT. This encodes CSAGTGGANTGELFF.

The sample holds many counts of this clonotype. The rearrangement links TRBV29-1 to TRBJ2-1; D is perhaps TRBD2 (5 bases). Germline values: CDR1 SQVTM, CDR2 ANQGSEA. The V gene lost 4 bases and the J gene lost 0 bases, with 19 bases spanning the gap. CDR3 length: 17 amino acids. CDR3 sequence: CSVAGSAKVSSYNEQFF. In nucleotides, the CDR3 is TGCAGCGTTGCGGGTAGCGCTAAAGTCAGCTCCTACAATGAGCAGTTCTTC.

The chain recombines TRBV7-9 with TRBJ2-5; no reliable D call. The V gene lost 4 bases and the J gene lost 5 bases, with 8 bases spanning the gap. The CDR3 has 12 amino acids. Germline CDR1 and CDR2: SEHNR and FQNEAQ (reference sequence). The CDR3, as DNA: TGTGCCAGCAGCTGGTCGGTGGAGACCCAGTACTTC. Translated: CASSWSVETQYF. The variable domain in full, completed from reference TRBV7-9 and TRBJ2-5, reads DTGVSQNPRHKITKRGQNVTFRCDPISEHNRLYWYRQTLGQGPEFLTYFQNEAQLEKSRLLSDRFSAERPKGSFSTLEIQRTEQGDSAMYLCASSWSVETQYFGPGTRLLVL.

This chain links TRBV10-3 with TRBJ1-2; 8 positions match TRBD1. The CDR3 spans 13 residues. Germline V CDR1 and CDR2: ENHRY, SYGVKD. J was trimmed by 1 base and V by 6 bases; bases with no gene match: 1. The CDR3 here is CAIRTGGNYGYTF. CDR3 DNA sequence: TGTGCCATCAGAACAGGGGGTAACTATGGCTACACCTTC.

This clonotype has only a few counts. The V gene is TRBV11-2, the J gene TRBJ2-1; TRBD2 agrees at 8 bases. J gave up 5 bases and V 5 bases, and 5 bases lay outside the gene matches. Per the germline V gene, CDR1 is SGHAT and CDR2 is FQNNGV. This CDR3 comprises 14 residues. The CDR3 loop reads CASSPERGNNEQFF. The CDR3 nucleotides read TGTGCCAGCAGCCCGGAGCGGGGGAACAATGAGCAGTTCTTC.

The chain is built from TRBV27 and TRBJ2-7, with TRBD1 matching 8 bases. The CDR3 extends over 14 amino acids. V lost 4 bases to trimming and J lost 5 bases; unmatched junction nucleotides: 7. CDR1 is MNHEY and CDR2 is SMNVEV in the germline V gene (reference sequence). CDR3 DNA: TGTGCCAGCAGTTCCTGGGACAGGCTTCACGAGCAGTACTTC. It encodes CASSSWDRLHEQYF.

This clonotype was seen a single time. The chain employs TRBV18 and TRBJ1-5; D is undetermined. CDR1 KGHSH and CDR2 LQKENI come from the germline V gene. Trimming removed 2 bases from V and 2 bases from J, with 7 bases in between. This CDR3 contains 14 residues. Written as DNA, the CDR3 is TGTGCCAGCTCACCAAGCCACGGCAATCAGCCCCAGCATTTT. This encodes CASSPSHGNQPQHF.

This clonotype was observed a handful of times. The genes are TRBV7-8 and TRBJ1-6; D possibly corresponds to TRBD1 (6 bases). The germline V gene encodes CDR1 SGHVS and CDR2 FQNEAQ. CDR3 length equals 18 residues. V shed 1 base and J shed 5 bases, with 18 bases lying between them. The chain's CDR3 is CASSLVSAVGQNNSPLHF. CDR3 bases: TGTGCCAGCAGCTTAGTTTCGGCCGTGGGACAAAATAATTCACCCCTCCACTTT.

This clonotype was picked up many times. The chain links TRBV5-6 to TRBJ2-7; 9 bases fit TRBD2. Germline V CDR1 and CDR2: SGHDT, YYEEEE. J was trimmed by 4 bases and V by 5 bases; bases with no gene match: 4. The CDR3 has 13 residues. The CDR3 nucleotides are TGTGCCAGCAGGAGACTAGCGGCTTACGAGCAGTACTTC. It is translated as CASRRLAAYEQYF. The full variable domain, with the rest looked up from reference TRBV5-6 and TRBJ2-7, is DAGVTQSPTHLIKTRGQQVTLRCSPKSGHDTVSWYQQALGQGPQFIFQYYEEEERQRGNFPDRFSGHQFPNYSSELNVNALLLGDSALYLCASRRLAAYEQYFGPGTRLTVT.

This clonotype has just a few counts. The rearrangement joins TRBV11-2 to TRBJ1-1; D is undetermined. With 0 bases removed from V and 3 bases from J, the gap between germline ends came to 8 bases. Looked up from germline, CDR1 is SGHAT and CDR2 is FQNNGV. The CDR3 contains 14 residues. The CDR3 loop reads CASSLDGQYTEAFF. In nucleotides, the CDR3 is TGTGCCAGCAGCTTAGATGGGCAGTACACTGAAGCTTTCTTT.

This clonotype has at least ten counts. J is TRBJ2-3 and V is TRBV6-6; D gene unclear. This CDR3 comprises 13 residues. Trimming pared 4 bases from V and 10 bases from J, leaving 15 bases between. Per germline, CDR1 MNHNY and CDR2 SVGAGI (reference sequence). The CDR3 DNA sequence: TGTGCCAGCAGTTCGTTTTTAGTGGAATCGCAGTATTTT. Its translation is CASSSFLVESQYF.

The chain combines TRBV4-1 with TRBJ2-2; 7 nucleotides match TRBD1. The V gene's germline CDR1 is MGHRA and CDR2 YSYEKL. The J segment lost 4 bases and the V segment lost 5 bases, leaving 7 bases of the junction unmatched. CDR3 size: 15 residues. In nucleotides, the CDR3 is TGCGCCAGCAGCTTTCGACAGGGAGCCACCGGGGAGCTGTTTTTT. It encodes CASSFRQGATGELFF.

The rearrangement joins TRBV2 to TRBJ1-4; D ambiguous. Germline values: CDR1 SNHLY, CDR2 FYNNEI. This CDR3 contains 12 residues. Deletions cut 3 bases from V and 8 bases from J, with 7 bases between. This CDR3 reads CASSDAEEKLFF. CDR3 sequence (DNA): TGTGCCAGCAGTGACGCGGAGGAAAAACTGTTTTTT.

The rearrangement links TRBV11-2 to TRBJ2-3; D uncertain. V shed 5 bases and J shed 5 bases, with 8 bases lying between them. Looked up from germline, CDR1 is SGHAT and CDR2 is FQNNGV. This CDR3 region has 12 residues. The CDR3 DNA follows: TGTGCCAGCAGCCGCTTCGGAGATACGCAGTATTTT. It encodes CASSRFGDTQYF.

A few counts support this clonotype. The rearrangement links TRBV30 to TRBJ2-7; no clear D gene. V was cut by 1 base and J by 0 bases, with 4 bases left in between. The germline CDR1 and CDR2 sequences are GTSNPN and SVGIG (reference sequence). The CDR3 is made up of 12 amino acids. CDR3 DNA sequence: TGTGCCTGGAGTGACACCTCCTACGAGCAGTACTTC. Its translation is CAWSDTSYEQYF.

This clonotype was seen at least ten times. The chain links TRBV20-1 to TRBJ1-3; maybe TRBD1 (5 bases). V lost 6 bases to trimming and J lost 5 bases, with 14 bases between them. The CDR3 covers 13 residues. Germline loops: CDR1 DFQATT, CDR2 SNEGSKA (reference sequence). As DNA, the CDR3 is TGCAGTGCCGACCTGGGGGGACGAAACACCATATATTTT. The encoded protein is CSADLGGRNTIYF.

This clonotype showed up just a few times. The chain has TRBV28 and TRBJ2-2; 8 nucleotides agree with TRBD2. V lost 3 bases to trimming and J lost 0 bases; unmatched junction nucleotides: 18. CDR3 size: 21 residues. Looked up from germline, CDR1 is MDHEN and CDR2 is SYDVKM. In DNA form, the CDR3 reads TGTGCCAGCAGTTTCGGGAGGGACTATAGAGCGGGTATCGCGAACACCGGGGAGCTGTTTTTT. Translating it yields CASSFGRDYRAGIANTGELFF.

A remark on this clonotype: The junction and the germline gene differ at one end; a read error may be behind it. V usage is TRBV19 and J usage is TRBJ2-2; no definite D call. The CDR3 loop spans 14 amino acids. Per germline, CDR1 LNHDA and CDR2 SQIVND (reference sequence). CDR3 DNA sequence: TGTGCCAGTAGTATCTCTATATGGGCCGGCGAGCTGTTTTTT. Amino acid sequence: CASSISIWAGELFF.

This clonotype was counted between two and nine times. The chain carries TRBV20-1 and TRBJ1-1; weak D call: TRBD1 (6 bases). Germline CDR1 reads DFQATT; CDR2 reads SNEGSKA (reference sequence). This CDR3 region has 14 residues. Trimming cost V 1 base and J 4 bases, with 13 bases left between them. In nucleotides, the CDR3 is TGCAGTGCTAGAGCCGGCACAGGGACCACTGAAGCTTTCTTT. Translation gives CSARAGTGTTEAFF.

This clonotype was seen repeatedly, ten times or more. The V gene is TRBV12-3 or TRBV12-4, the J gene TRBJ2-5; the D is unclear. The CDR3 length is 13 residues. The V gene lost 6 bases and the J gene lost 1 base, with 9 bases spanning the gap. The CDR3 nucleotides read TGTGCCAGCAGCCTTTCCACCCAAGAGACCCAGTACTTC. Encoded protein: CASSLSTQETQYF.

This clonotype was found many times. The V call is TRBV20-1, the J call TRBJ2-2; 9 nucleotides match TRBD2. The CDR3 contains 14 residues. J lost 2 bases, V lost 4 bases, and 2 bases had no gene match. From germline, CDR1 is DFQATT and CDR2 SNEGSKA (reference sequence). CDR3 residues: CSAISGSNTGELFF. The DNA for the CDR3 is TGCAGTGCTATTAGCGGGAGCAACACCGGGGAGCTGTTTTTT.

This clonotype appeared many times. V usage is TRBV15 and J usage is TRBJ2-7; 7 nucleotides match TRBD2. Germline V lookup: CDR1 LNHNV, CDR2 YYDKDF (reference sequence). The CDR3 totals 13 residues. V was pared by 3 bases and J by 2 bases, with 1 base of the junction left unmatched. The CDR3 DNA is TGTGCCACCAGCAGTCGGGAGGCCTACGAGCAGTACTTC. Translation gives CATSSREAYEQYF.

The V and J genes are TRBV24-1 and TRBJ2-5; D unclear. The germline V gene encodes CDR1 KGHDR and CDR2 SFDVKD. This CDR3 has 12 amino acids. Between the trimmed V and J ends, which lost 5 bases and 5 bases, there was a span of 8 bases. In nucleotides, the CDR3 is TGTGCCACCAGTGTGACGGAGGAGACCCAGTACTTC. The encoded protein is CATSVTEETQYF.

The rearrangement links TRBV7-2 to TRBJ2-1; D unclear. V lost 2 bases and J lost 8, with 10 bases in between. This CDR3 contains 13 residues. The germline V gene has CDR1 SGHTA and CDR2 FQGNSA. Here the CDR3 DNA reads TGTGCCAGCAGCTTACCCGGAGTTGATGAGCAGTTCTTC. Translating gives CASSLPGVDEQFF.